Presented here are 20 T cell receptor beta chains from one specimen sequenced in a study of blood T cell repertoires in COVID-19. Libraries were prepared by immunoSEQ multiplex PCR; TCRdb keeps only in-frame clonotypes and omits some of them. The sample lists fewer than 600,000 clones, about 91% occurring once. Sequenced: peripheral blood. The receptors originated from a man aged 18 to 30 with COVID-19, enrolled during active disease.

This clone was seen only a few times. The V and J genes are TRBV19 and TRBJ2-1; no reliable D call. The germline V gene encodes CDR1 LNHDA and CDR2 SQIVND (reference sequence). The CDR3 spans 11 residues. Trimming pared 2 bases from V and 9 bases from J, leaving 5 bases between. The CDR3: CASSISVEQFF. CDR3 nucleotides: TGTGCCAGTAGTATATCCGTTGAGCAGTTCTTC.

The CDR3 is CASSRLDSSNTEAFF. CDR3 bases: TGCGCCAGCAGCAGATTGGACAGCTCGAACACTGAAGCTTTCTTT. The V call is TRBV5-1, the J call TRBJ1-1, with D possibly TRBD1 on 6 matching bases. CDR1 and CDR2 (germline): SGHRS, YFSETQ. V lost 4 bases, J lost 1 base, and 14 bases lay in between. There are 15 residues in the CDR3.

The rearrangement joins TRBV7-2 to TRBJ2-3, with D maybe TRBD2 (5 bases). In germline, CDR1 is SGHTA, CDR2 FQGNSA. V gave up 4 bases and J gave up 1 base, with 12 bases separating them. The CDR3 consists of 15 residues. The CDR3 loop reads CASSYGGLRTDTQYF. The CDR3 DNA reads as TGTGCCAGCAGCTACGGAGGACTCCGCACAGATACGCAGTATTTT.

A single count supports this clone. The V call is TRBV11-3, the J call TRBJ2-7, with D tentatively TRBD2 (6 bases). The CDR3 covers 17 residues. Germline lookup yields CDR1 SGHNT and CDR2 YENEEA. With 4 bases removed from V and 6 bases from J, the gap between germline ends came to 25 bases. This CDR3 is CASSSTLPGVLVAEQYF. The CDR3 DNA reads TGTGCCAGCAGCTCAACGTTACCGGGGGTACTGGTGGCCGAGCAGTACTTC.

The chain employs TRBV11-2 and TRBJ1-1; D unclear. With 1 base removed from V and 11 bases from J, the gap between germline ends came to 14 bases. CDR1 is SGHAT, CDR2 FQNNGV, per germline. The length of the CDR3 is 13 residues. Here the CDR3 reads CASSLVPGRGAFF. The DNA for the CDR3 is TGTGCCAGCAGCTTAGTCCCGGGGAGAGGGGCTTTCTTT.

This chain links TRBV15 with TRBJ2-7; 12 bases match TRBD2. Germline loops: CDR1 LNHNV, CDR2 YYDKDF (reference sequence). This CDR3 comprises 20 residues. Trimming cost V 0 bases and J 1 base; bases outside gene matches: 13. The CDR3 region is CATSRDKGAGLAGRSYEQYF. The DNA of the CDR3 is TGTGCCACCAGCAGAGATAAAGGCGCGGGACTAGCGGGTAGATCCTACGAGCAGTACTTC.

The genes are TRBV29-1 and TRBJ2-2; 9 bases match TRBD1. With 3 bases clipped from V and 2 bases from J, the junction kept 4 bases outside the gene matches. The germline gives CDR1 SQVTM, CDR2 ANQGSEA. The CDR3 has 15 amino acids. CDR3 in DNA: TGCAGCGTTGAGACGACAGGGGGTAACACCGGGGAGCTGTTTTTT. Protein product: CSVETTGGNTGELFF.

The genes are TRBV28 and TRBJ2-7; 7 bases map to TRBD2. Germline CDR1 and CDR2: MDHEN and SYDVKM. This CDR3 comprises 12 residues. With 6 bases clipped from V and 2 bases from J, the junction kept 1 base outside the gene matches. The CDR3 is CASRGLAYEQYF. In DNA, the CDR3 is TGTGCCAGCAGAGGACTAGCCTACGAGCAGTACTTC.

This clone was counted only a few times. The gene calls are TRBV5-1 and TRBJ2-1; tentative D call: TRBD1 (6 bases). V gave up 4 bases and J gave up 8 bases, with 22 bases separating them. From germline, CDR1 is SGHRS and CDR2 YFSETQ. This CDR3 comprises 16 residues. DNA for the CDR3: TGCGCCAGCAGCCTCTGGGGCAGGGGTGGGTCGGATGAGCAGTTCTTC. This translates into CASSLWGRGGSDEQFF. Supplemented by reference TRBV5-1 and TRBJ2-1, the full variable domain reads KAGVTQTPRYLIKTRGQQVTLSCSPISGHRSVSWYQQTPGQGLQFLFEYFSETQRNKGNFPGRFSGRQFSNSRSEMNVSTLELGDSALYLCASSLWGRGGSDEQFFGPGTRLTVL.

The count of this clone is one. This chain connects TRBV7-9 to TRBJ2-5, with D perhaps TRBD2 (6 bases). This CDR3 contains 15 residues. V gave up 2 bases and J gave up 5 bases, with 15 bases separating them. Germline V gene lookup returns CDR1 SEHNR and CDR2 FQNEAQ (reference sequence). CDR3 amino acids: CASSLYGGDRETQYF. The CDR3 nucleotides read TGTGCCAGCAGCTTATATGGCGGGGATCGGGAGACCCAGTACTTC.

The chain is built from TRBV7-9 and TRBJ1-1, with no clear D. CDR3 size: 12 residues. V was cut by 7 bases and J by 2 bases, with 8 bases left in between. The germline V gene encodes CDR1 SEHNR and CDR2 FQNEAQ (reference sequence). The CDR3, as DNA: TGTGCCAGCACCCGCGGCAACACTGAAGCTTTCTTT. Protein sequence: CASTRGNTEAFF.

Here the CDR3 DNA reads TGTGCCAGCAGCCCTGGGGACAGGGGAGAGACCCAGTACTTC. It is translated as CASSPGDRGETQYF. V and J are TRBV5-4 and TRBJ2-5; TRBD1 matches 10 bases. This CDR3 is built from 14 residues. CDR1 is SGHNT, CDR2 YYREEE, per germline (reference sequence). With V trimmed by 4 bases and J by 4 bases, 4 bases remained unmatched.

The rearrangement joins TRBV3-1 (or the pseudogene TRBV3-2) to TRBJ1-4; no firm D call. CDR1 is LGHDT, CDR2 YNNKEL, per germline (reference sequence). Trimming took 1 base from V and 8 from J, leaving 11 bases between them. The CDR3 is made up of 14 amino acids. CDR3: CASSQGGGREKLFF. DNA of the CDR3: TGTGCCAGCAGCCAAGGAGGTGGTCGGGAAAAACTGTTTTTT.

This rearrangement joins TRBV19 to TRBJ2-7; the match to TRBD1 covers 7 bases. The germline V gene has CDR1 LNHDA and CDR2 SQIVND (reference sequence). This CDR3 spans 14 amino acids. V was pared by 2 bases and J by 3 bases, with 4 bases of the junction left unmatched. The CDR3 region has the DNA TGTGCCAGTAGTATATCGACAGGGAACTACGAGCAGTACTTC. Protein: CASSISTGNYEQYF. The full variable domain, its missing parts supplied by reference TRBV19 and TRBJ2-7, is DGGITQSPKYLFRKEGQNVTLSCEQNLNHDAMYWYRQDPGQGLRLIYYSQIVNDFQKGDIAEGYSVSREKKESFPLTVTSAQKNPTAFYLCASSISTGNYEQYFGPGTRLTVT.

The rearrangement links TRBV4-2 to TRBJ2-1, with 9 bases fitting TRBD2. CDR3 length: 13 amino acids. V was clipped by 6 bases and J by 10 bases; unmatched bases: 7. Looked up from germline, CDR1 is LGHNA and CDR2 is YNFKEQ. DNA of the CDR3: TGTGCCAGCAGTGAGGGACTAGCCCGGGAGCAGTTCTTC. It is translated as CASSEGLAREQFF.

This clone has only a few counts. The V gene is TRBV5-1, the J gene TRBJ1-1, with TRBD1 matching 8 bases. The CDR3 totals 13 residues. Germline V lookup: CDR1 SGHRS, CDR2 YFSETQ. The junction had 6 bases not matched to a gene; V was cut back by 7 bases and J by 4 bases. CDR3 in DNA: TGCGCCAGCGGACAGGGTTTAAGCACTGAAGCTTTCTTT. This encodes CASGQGLSTEAFF.

This CDR3 reads CATSRTGREDKRLFF. As DNA, the CDR3 is TGTGCCACCAGCAGAACAGGGCGAGAGGATAAACGTCTGTTTTTT. The V gene is TRBV15, the J gene TRBJ1-4; possible D gene TRBD1, 6 bases. The CDR3 length is 15 residues. The V gene's germline CDR1 is LNHNV and CDR2 YYDKDF (reference sequence). V was cut by 2 bases and J by 14 bases, with 21 bases left in between.

The chain is built from TRBV24-1 and TRBJ1-2; 7 nucleotides agree with TRBD1. The CDR3 covers 16 residues. J lost 5 bases, V lost 3 bases, and 11 bases had no gene match. Germline V lookup: CDR1 KGHDR, CDR2 SFDVKD. This CDR3 reads CATSDKSGTDSYGYTF. Here the CDR3 DNA reads TGTGCCACCAGTGATAAATCGGGGACAGACTCTTATGGCTACACCTTC.

The chain couples TRBV27 to TRBJ1-1; D is perhaps TRBD1 (6 bases). Germline V gives CDR1 MNHEY, CDR2 SMNVEV (reference sequence). Trimming pared 6 bases from V and 10 bases from J, leaving 21 bases between. The CDR3 contains 14 residues. DNA of the CDR3: TGTGCCAGCAGCCCTCCTGGTGGGGGGGCGCTAGCTTTCTTT. Its translation is CASSPPGGGALAFF.

The table lists this clone with a count of one. The chain has TRBV5-1 and TRBJ2-1, with D possibly TRBD1 on 5 matching bases. Germline V lookup: CDR1 SGHRS, CDR2 YFSETQ. Trimming removed 1 base from V and 2 bases from J, with 19 bases in between. There are 18 residues in the CDR3. Here the CDR3 reads CASSLYPLLQDTYNEQFF. DNA for the CDR3: TGCGCCAGCAGCTTGTATCCCCTCCTACAGGACACCTACAATGAGCAGTTCTTC.